This T cell receptor beta chain emerged from a study of T cells expressing NK-cell markers. One entry per CDR3 protein, without DNA, is what TCRdb gives after re-calling the 5' RACE reads. This table holds approximately 550,000 distinct CDR3 sequences. The CDR3 is 16 residues long. The clonotype comes from a young man in good health. Material: blood T cells: a sorted CD56 or NKG2C T cell subset, CD4+ or CD8+ T cells, or bulk PBMC T cells (not recorded which). The chain recombines TRBV12-3 or TRBV12-4 with TRBJ1-5; absent DNA, TCRdb's TRBD1 call cannot be checked. The CDR3 region is CASSLFGGNSNQPQHF.